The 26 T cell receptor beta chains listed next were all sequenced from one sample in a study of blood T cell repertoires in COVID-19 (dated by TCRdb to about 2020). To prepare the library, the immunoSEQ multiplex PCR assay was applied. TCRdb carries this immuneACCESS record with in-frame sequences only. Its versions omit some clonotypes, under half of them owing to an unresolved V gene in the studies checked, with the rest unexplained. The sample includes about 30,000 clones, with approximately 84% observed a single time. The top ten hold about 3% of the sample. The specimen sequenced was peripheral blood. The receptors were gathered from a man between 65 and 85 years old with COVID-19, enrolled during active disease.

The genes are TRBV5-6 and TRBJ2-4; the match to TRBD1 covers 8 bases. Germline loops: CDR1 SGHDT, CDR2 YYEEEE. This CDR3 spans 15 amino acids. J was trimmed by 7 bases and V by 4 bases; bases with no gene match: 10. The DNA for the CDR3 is TGTGCCAGCAGCGTCGGACAGGGTACAAACAACATTCAGTACTTC. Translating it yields CASSVGQGTNNIQYF. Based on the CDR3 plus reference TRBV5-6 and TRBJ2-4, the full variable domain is DAGVTQSPTHLIKTRGQQVTLRCSPKSGHDTVSWYQQALGQGPQFIFQYYEEEERQRGNFPDRFSGHQFPNYSSELNVNALLLGDSALYLCASSVGQGTNNIQYFGAGTRLSVL.

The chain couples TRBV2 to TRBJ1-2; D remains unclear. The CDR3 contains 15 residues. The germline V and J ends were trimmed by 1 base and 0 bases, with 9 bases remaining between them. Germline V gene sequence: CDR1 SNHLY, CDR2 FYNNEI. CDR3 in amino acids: CASSEVSLTNYGYTF. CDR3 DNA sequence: TGTGCCAGCAGTGAAGTTAGCCTAACTAACTATGGCTACACCTTC.

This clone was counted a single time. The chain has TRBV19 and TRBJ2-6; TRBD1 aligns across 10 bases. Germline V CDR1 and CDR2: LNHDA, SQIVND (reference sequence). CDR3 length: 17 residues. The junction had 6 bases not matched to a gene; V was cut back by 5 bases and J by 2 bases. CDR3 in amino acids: CASSLQGTGAGANVLTF. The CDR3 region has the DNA TGTGCCAGTAGTCTCCAAGGGACAGGGGCTGGGGCCAACGTCCTGACTTTC. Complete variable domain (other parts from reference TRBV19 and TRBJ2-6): DGGITQSPKYLFRKEGQNVTLSCEQNLNHDAMYWYRQDPGQGLRLIYYSQIVNDFQKGDIAEGYSVSREKKESFPLTVTSAQKNPTAFYLCASSLQGTGAGANVLTFGAGSRLTVL.

The CDR3 sequence: CASSPRGRTEAFF. DNA of the CDR3: TGTGCCAGCAGTCCTAGGGGGCGTACTGAAGCTTTCTTT. This chain joins TRBV6-5 and TRBJ1-1; 7 bases match TRBD1. The CDR3 contains 13 residues. Germline CDR1 and CDR2: MNHEY and SVGAGI. V lost 5 bases, J lost 5 bases, and 5 bases stayed unmatched.

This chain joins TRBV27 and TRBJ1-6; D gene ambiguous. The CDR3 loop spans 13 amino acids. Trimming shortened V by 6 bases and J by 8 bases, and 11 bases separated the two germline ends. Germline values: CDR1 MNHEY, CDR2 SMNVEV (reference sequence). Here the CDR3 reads CASRPKEYSPLHF. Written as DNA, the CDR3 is TGTGCCAGCAGACCGAAGGAGTATTCACCCCTCCACTTT.

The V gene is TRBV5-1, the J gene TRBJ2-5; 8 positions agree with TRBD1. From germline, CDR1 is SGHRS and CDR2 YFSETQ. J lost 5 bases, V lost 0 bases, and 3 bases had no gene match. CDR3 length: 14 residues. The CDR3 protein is CASSLARQGETQYF. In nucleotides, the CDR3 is TGCGCCAGCAGCTTGGCGCGACAGGGGGAGACCCAGTACTTC.

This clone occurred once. The DNA for the CDR3 is TGTGCCAGCAGTTTTATTGGGGGAGGCCCCCTCGAGCAGTACTTC. Translating it yields CASSFIGGGPLEQYF. The V and J genes are TRBV27 and TRBJ2-7; the D gene is possibly TRBD2 (6 bases). V shed 3 bases and J shed 6 bases, with 18 bases lying between them. Germline assignment: CDR1 MNHEY and CDR2 SMNVEV (reference sequence). This CDR3 is 15 amino acids long.

This CDR3 is CATSRDRGFTQYF. CDR3 DNA: TGTGCCACCAGTCGGGACAGGGGGTTTACCCAGTACTTC. The chain is built from TRBV24-1 and TRBJ2-5; the match to TRBD1 covers 11 bases. After removal of 6 bases from V and 8 bases from J, the junction contained 4 bases not matched to a gene. This CDR3 is built from 13 residues. CDR1 and CDR2 (germline): KGHDR, SFDVKD.

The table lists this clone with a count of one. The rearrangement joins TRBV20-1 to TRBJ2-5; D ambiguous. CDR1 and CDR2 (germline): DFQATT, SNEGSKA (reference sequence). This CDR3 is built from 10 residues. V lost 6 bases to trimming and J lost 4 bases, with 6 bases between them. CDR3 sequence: CSAFRETQYF. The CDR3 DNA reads TGCAGTGCGTTCCGAGAGACCCAGTACTTC.

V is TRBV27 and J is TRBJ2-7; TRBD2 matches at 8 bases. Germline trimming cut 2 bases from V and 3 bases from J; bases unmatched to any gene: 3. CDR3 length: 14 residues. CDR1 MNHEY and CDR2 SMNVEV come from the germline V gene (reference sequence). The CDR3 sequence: CASSLLAGGYEQYF. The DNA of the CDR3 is TGTGCCAGCAGTTTACTCGCGGGAGGCTACGAGCAGTACTTC.

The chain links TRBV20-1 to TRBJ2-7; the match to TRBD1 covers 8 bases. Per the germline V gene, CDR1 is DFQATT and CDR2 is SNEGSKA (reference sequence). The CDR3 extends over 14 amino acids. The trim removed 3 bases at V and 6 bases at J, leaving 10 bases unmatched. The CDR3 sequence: CSASRRTGPTEQYF. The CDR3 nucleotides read TGCAGTGCTAGTAGGAGGACAGGGCCGACCGAGCAGTACTTC.

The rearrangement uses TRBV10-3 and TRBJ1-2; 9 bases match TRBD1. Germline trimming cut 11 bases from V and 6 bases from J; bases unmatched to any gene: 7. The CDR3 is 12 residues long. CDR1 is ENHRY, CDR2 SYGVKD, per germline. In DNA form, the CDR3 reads TGTGCCGTAGGGACAGGGAGGGATGGCTACACCTTC. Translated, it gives CAVGTGRDGYTF.

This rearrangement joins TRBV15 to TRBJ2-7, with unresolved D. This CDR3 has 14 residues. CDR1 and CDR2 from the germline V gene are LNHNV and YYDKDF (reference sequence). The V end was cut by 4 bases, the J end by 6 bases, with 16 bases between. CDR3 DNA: TGTGCCACCAGCAAAGTTGATCAGGCCGCCGAGCAGTACTTC. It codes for CATSKVDQAAEQYF. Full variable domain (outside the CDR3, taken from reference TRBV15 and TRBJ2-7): DAMVIQNPRYQVTQFGKPVTLSCSQTLNHNVMYWYQQKSSQAPKLLFHYYDKDFNNEADTPDNFQSRRPNTSFCFLDIRSPGLGDTAMYLCATSKVDQAAEQYFGPGTRLTVT.

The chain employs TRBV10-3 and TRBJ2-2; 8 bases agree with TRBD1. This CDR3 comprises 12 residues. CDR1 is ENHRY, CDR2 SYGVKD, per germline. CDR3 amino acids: CVVDRGTGELFF. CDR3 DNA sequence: TGTGTCGTCGACAGGGGAACCGGGGAGCTGTTTTTT.

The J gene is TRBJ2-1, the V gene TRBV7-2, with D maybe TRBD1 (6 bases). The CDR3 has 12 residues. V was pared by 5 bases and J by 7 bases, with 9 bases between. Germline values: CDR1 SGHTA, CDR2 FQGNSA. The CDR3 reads CASSLQGNEQFF. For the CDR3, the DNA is TGTGCCAGCAGCCTACAGGGAAATGAGCAGTTCTTC.

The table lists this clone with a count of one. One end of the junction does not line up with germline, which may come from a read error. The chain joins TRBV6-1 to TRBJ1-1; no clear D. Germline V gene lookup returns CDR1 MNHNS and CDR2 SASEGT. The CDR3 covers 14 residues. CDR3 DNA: TGTGCCAGCAGGGAAGGTTCAGGGAACACTGAAGCTTTCTTT. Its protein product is CASREGSGNTEAFF.

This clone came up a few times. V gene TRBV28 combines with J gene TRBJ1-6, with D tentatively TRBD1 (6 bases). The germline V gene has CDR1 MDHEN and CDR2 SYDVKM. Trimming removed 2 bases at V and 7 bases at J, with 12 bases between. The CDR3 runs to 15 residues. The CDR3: CASSLAEGGNSPLHF. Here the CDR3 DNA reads TGTGCCAGCAGTTTAGCGGAGGGGGGGAATTCACCCCTCCACTTT.

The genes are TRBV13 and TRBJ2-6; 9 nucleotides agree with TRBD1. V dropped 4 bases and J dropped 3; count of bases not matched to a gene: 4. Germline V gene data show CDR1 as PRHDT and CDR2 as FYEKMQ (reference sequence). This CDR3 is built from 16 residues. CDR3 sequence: CASSSTGGGGANVLTF. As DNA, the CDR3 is TGTGCCAGCAGCTCAACAGGGGGCGGTGGGGCCAACGTCCTGACTTTC. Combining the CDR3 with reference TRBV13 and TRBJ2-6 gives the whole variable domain AAGVIQSPRHLIKEKRETATLKCYPIPRHDTVYWYQQGPGQDPQFLISFYEKMQSDKGSIPDRFSAQQFSDYHSELNMSSLELGDSALYFCASSSTGGGGANVLTFGAGSRLTVL.

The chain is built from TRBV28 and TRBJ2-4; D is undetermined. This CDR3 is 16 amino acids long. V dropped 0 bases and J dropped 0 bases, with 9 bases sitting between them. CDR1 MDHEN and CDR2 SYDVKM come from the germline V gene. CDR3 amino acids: CASSLWRRLAKNIQYF. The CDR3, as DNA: TGTGCCAGCAGTTTATGGAGGAGACTAGCCAAAAACATTCAGTACTTC.

The CDR3 spells CSASLSGRANEQFF. The DNA for the CDR3 is TGCAGTGCTAGTCTTAGCGGGAGGGCCAATGAGCAGTTCTTC. The rearrangement links TRBV20-1 to TRBJ2-1, with TRBD2 matching over 11 bases. The CDR3 covers 14 residues. J gave up 6 bases and V 3 bases, and 4 bases lay outside the gene matches. Looked up from germline, CDR1 is DFQATT and CDR2 is SNEGSKA (reference sequence).

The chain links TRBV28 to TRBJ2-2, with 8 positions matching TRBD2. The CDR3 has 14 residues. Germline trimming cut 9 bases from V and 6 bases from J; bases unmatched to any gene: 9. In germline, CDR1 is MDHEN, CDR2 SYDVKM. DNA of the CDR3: TGTGCCAGTCGTCGTAGCGGGAATTCCGGGGAGCTGTTTTTT. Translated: CASRRSGNSGELFF.

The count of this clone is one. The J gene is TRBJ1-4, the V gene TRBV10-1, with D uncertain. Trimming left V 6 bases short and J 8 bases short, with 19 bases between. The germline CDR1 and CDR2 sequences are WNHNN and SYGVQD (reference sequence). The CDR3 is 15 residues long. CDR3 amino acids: CASSTKGGLEEKLFF. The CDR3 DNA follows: TGCGCCAGCAGCACGAAGGGAGGTCTGGAAGAAAAACTGTTTTTT.

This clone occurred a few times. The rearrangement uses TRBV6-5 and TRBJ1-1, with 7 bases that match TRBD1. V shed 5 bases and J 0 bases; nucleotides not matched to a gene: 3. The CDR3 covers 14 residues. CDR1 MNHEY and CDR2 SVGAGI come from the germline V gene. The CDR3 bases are TGTGCCAGCAGTCACAGGGGCATGAACACTGAAGCTTTCTTT. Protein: CASSHRGMNTEAFF.

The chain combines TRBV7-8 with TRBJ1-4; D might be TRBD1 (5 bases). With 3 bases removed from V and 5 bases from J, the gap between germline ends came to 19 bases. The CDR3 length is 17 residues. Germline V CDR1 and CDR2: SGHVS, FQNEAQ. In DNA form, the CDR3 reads TGTGCCAGCAGCTTGCGTAGGGCGGGGCGTATAAATGAAAAACTGTTTTTT. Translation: CASSLRRAGRINEKLFF.

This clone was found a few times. The CDR3 DNA sequence: TGTGCCAGCAGCTTAGGAGCGGGATTGGAGACCGGGGAGCTGTTTTTT. Translation gives CASSLGAGLETGELFF. This chain links TRBV7-2 with TRBJ2-2; 7 bases map to TRBD2. Germline assignment: CDR1 SGHTA and CDR2 FQGNSA. The CDR3 is made up of 16 amino acids. Trimming took 1 base from V and 5 from J; bases not matched to a gene: 7.

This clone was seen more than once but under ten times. The CDR3 DNA is TGCGCCAGCAGCCTGACTTTTCCGGGCACAGATACGCAGTATTTT. Translated: CASSLTFPGTDTQYF. The chain recombines TRBV4-3 with TRBJ2-3; D remains unclear. This CDR3 contains 15 residues. V lost 4 bases and J 1 base, leaving 12 bases between the germline ends. Germline V gene lookup returns CDR1 LGHNA and CDR2 YSLEER.